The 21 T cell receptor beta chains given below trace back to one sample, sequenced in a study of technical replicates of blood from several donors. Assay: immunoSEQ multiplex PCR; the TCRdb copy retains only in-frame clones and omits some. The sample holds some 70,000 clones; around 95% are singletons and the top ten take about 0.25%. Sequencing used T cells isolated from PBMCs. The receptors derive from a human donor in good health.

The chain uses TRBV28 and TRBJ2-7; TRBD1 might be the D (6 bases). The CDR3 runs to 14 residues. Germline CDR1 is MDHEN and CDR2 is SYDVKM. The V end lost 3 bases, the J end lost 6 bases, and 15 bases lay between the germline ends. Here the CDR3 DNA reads TGTGCCAGCAGTTTGACGACAGGTCTTGGCGAGCAGTACTTC. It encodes CASSLTTGLGEQYF.

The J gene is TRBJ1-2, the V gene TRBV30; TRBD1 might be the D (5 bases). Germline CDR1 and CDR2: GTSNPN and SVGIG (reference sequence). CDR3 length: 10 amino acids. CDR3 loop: CTGLGYGYTF. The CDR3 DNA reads TGTACAGGCCTCGGCTATGGCTACACCTTC.

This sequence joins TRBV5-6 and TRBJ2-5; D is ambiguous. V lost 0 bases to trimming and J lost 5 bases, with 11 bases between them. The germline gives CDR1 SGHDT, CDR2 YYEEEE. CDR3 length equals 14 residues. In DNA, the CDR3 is TGTGCCAGCAGCTTGGCCTATCTCACCGAGACCCAGTACTTC. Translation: CASSLAYLTETQYF. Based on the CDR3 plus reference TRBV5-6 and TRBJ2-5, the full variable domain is DAGVTQSPTHLIKTRGQQVTLRCSPKSGHDTVSWYQQALGQGPQFIFQYYEEEERQRGNFPDRFSGHQFPNYSSELNVNALLLGDSALYLCASSLAYLTETQYFGPGTRLLVL.

CDR3 residues: CAMKETGRDEQYF. For the CDR3, the DNA is TGTGCCATGAAGGAGACAGGGCGGGACGAGCAGTACTTC. The gene calls are TRBV10-3 and TRBJ2-7; 7 bases are a match to TRBD1. Germline assignment: CDR1 ENHRY and CDR2 SYGVKD. The CDR3 contains 13 residues. Losses at the gene ends were 9 bases for V and 5 bases for J; bases not matched to a gene: 10.

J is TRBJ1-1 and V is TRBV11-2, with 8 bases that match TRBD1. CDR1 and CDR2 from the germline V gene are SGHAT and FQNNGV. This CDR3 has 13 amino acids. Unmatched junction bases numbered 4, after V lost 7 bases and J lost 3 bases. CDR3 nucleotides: TGTGCCAGCATCCTGACAGGGGACACTGAAGCTTTCTTT. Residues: CASILTGDTEAFF.

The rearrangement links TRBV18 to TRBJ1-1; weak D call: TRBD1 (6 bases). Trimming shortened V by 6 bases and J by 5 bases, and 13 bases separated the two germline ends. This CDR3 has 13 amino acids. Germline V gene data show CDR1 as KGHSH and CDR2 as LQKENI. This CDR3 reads CASSVYTGTEAFF. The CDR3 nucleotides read TGTGCCAGCTCCGTTTACACAGGGACTGAAGCTTTCTTT.

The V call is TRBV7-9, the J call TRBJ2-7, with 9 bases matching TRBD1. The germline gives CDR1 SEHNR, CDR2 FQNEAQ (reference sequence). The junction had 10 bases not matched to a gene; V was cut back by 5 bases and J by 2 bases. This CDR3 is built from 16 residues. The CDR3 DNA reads TGTGCCAGCAGCCCACAGGGGGCAAGTTACCCCTACGAGCAGTACTTC. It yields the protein CASSPQGASYPYEQYF.

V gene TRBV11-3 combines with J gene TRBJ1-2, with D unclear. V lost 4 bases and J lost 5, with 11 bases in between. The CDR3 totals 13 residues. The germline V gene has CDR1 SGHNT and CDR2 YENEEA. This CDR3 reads CASSSSTSYGYTF. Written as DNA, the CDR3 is TGTGCCAGCAGCTCTAGTACAAGTTATGGCTACACCTTC.

CDR3 residues: CASRAGGLNTEAFF. The CDR3 bases are TGTGCCAGCCGTGCGGGGGGGCTGAACACTGAAGCTTTCTTT. The V and J genes are TRBV6-1 and TRBJ1-1; TRBD1 might be the D (6 bases). Trimming pared 8 bases from V and 0 bases from J, leaving 13 bases between. The length of the CDR3 is 14 residues. Per the germline V gene, CDR1 is MNHNS and CDR2 is SASEGT.

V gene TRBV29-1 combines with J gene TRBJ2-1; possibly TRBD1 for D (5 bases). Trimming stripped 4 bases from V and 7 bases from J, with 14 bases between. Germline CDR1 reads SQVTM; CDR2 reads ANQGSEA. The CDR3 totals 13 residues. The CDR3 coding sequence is TGCAGCGTTGGATTCCCAGGGAAAAATGAGCAGTTCTTC. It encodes CSVGFPGKNEQFF.

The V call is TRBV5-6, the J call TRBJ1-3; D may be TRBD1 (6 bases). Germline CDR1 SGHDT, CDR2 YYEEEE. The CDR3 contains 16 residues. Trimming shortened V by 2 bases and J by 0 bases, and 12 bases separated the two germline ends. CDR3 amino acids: CASSFGQLPSGNTIYF. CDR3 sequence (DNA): TGTGCCAGCAGCTTCGGACAGCTCCCCTCTGGAAACACCATATATTTT. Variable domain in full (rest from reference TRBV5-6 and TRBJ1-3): DAGVTQSPTHLIKTRGQQVTLRCSPKSGHDTVSWYQQALGQGPQFIFQYYEEEERQRGNFPDRFSGHQFPNYSSELNVNALLLGDSALYLCASSFGQLPSGNTIYFGEGSWLTVV.

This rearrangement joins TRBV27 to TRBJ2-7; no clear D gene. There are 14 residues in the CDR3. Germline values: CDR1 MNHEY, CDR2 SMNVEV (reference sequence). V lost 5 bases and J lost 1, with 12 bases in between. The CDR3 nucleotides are TGTGCCAGCAGTCTGGCCCCCGTTTCCTACGAGCAGTACTTC. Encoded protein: CASSLAPVSYEQYF.

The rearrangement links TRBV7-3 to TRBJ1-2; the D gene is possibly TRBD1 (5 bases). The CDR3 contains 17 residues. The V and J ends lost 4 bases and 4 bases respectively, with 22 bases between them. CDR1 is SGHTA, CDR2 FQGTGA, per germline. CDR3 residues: CASSSAIGQGVLYGYTF. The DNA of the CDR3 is TGTGCCAGCAGCTCCGCAATAGGACAAGGGGTTCTCTATGGCTACACCTTC.

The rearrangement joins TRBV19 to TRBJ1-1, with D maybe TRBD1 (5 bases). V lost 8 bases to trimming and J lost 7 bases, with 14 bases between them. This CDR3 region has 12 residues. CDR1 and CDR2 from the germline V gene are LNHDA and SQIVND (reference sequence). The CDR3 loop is CASETERGEAFF. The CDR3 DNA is TGTGCCAGTGAGACAGAGCGCGGTGAAGCTTTCTTT.

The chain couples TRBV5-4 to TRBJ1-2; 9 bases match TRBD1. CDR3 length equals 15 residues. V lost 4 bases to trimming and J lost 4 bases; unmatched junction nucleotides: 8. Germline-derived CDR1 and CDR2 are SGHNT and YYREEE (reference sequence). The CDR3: CASSDWDREAYGYTF. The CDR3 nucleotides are TGTGCCAGCAGCGATTGGGACAGGGAGGCCTATGGCTACACCTTC.

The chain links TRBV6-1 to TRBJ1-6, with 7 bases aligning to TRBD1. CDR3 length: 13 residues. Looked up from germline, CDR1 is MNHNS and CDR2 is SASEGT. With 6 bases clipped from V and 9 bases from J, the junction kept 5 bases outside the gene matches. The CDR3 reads CASSITGVSPLHF. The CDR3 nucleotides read TGTGCCAGCAGCATTACAGGGGTTTCACCCCTCCACTTT.

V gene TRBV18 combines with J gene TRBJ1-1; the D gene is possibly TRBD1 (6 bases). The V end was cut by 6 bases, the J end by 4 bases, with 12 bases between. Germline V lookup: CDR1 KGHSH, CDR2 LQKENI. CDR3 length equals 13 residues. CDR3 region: CASSATGTTEAFF. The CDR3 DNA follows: TGTGCCAGCTCCGCGACAGGAACCACTGAAGCTTTCTTT.

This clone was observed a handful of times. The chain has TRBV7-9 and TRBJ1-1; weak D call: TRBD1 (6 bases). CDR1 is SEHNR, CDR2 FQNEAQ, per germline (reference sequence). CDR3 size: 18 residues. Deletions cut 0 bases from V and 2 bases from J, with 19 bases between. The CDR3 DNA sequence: TGTGCCAGCAGCTTAGCCCGGGGGGCCAAAACTACAAACACTGAAGCTTTCTTT. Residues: CASSLARGAKTTNTEAFF.

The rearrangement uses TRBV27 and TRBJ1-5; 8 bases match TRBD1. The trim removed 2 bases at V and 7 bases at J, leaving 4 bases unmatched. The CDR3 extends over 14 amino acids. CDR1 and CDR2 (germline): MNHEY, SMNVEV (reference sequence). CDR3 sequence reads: CASSLQGARQPQHF. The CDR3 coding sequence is TGTGCCAGCAGTTTACAGGGGGCCAGGCAGCCCCAGCATTTT.

CDR3 nucleotides: TGTGCCACCAGCAGACTGGAGGAGGGCCCTTCCGGGGAGCTGTTTTTT. Amino acid sequence: CATSRLEEGPSGELFF. J is TRBJ2-2 and V is TRBV15; TRBD2 might be the D (6 bases). V lost 2 bases to trimming and J lost 6 bases, with 16 bases between them. The CDR3 has 16 residues. Germline V lookup: CDR1 LNHNV, CDR2 YYDKDF (reference sequence).

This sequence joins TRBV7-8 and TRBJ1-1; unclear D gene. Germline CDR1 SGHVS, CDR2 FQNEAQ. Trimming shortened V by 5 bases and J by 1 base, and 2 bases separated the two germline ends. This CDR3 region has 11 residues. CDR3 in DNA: TGTGCCAGCAGCCAGAACACTGAAGCTTTCTTT. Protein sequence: CASSQNTEAFF.